A selection of T cell receptor beta chains follows, all from one sample in a study of blood T cell repertoires in COVID-19. Using immunoSEQ multiplex PCR, the repertoire was profiled, and TCRdb retains in-frame clones only, with some absent. The repertoire holds tens of thousands of clones, with around four fifths as singletons. Material: peripheral blood. All receptors come from a human donor in a cohort sampled during active COVID-19. Both conserved end residues are part of each CDR3.

j_call v_call cdr3_length cdr3_aa
TRBJ1-5 TRBV25-1 15 CASSMGQGVRQPQHF
TRBJ1-3 TRBV25-1 14 CAGRYRGHGNTIYF
TRBJ1-6 TRBV28 15 CASREVGRENSPLHF
TRBJ2-7 TRBV27 14 CASRVGTSIDEQYF
TRBJ2-7 TRBV28 15 CASSLTSGRSDEQYF
TRBJ2-5 TRBV6-6 15 CASIPGQGISETQYF
TRBJ2-3 TRBV19 14 CASRRTGVTDTQYF
TRBJ1-2 TRBV19 14 CASRRTELGHGYTF
TRBJ1-5 TRBV6-5 14 CASRSDRERQPQHF
TRBJ1-2 TRBV18 13 CASSPQGEHGYTF
TRBJ2-7 TRBV9 14 CASSETGGGHEQYF
TRBJ2-7 TRBV28 15 CASSSPRQGAREQYF
TRBJ2-1 TRBV5-1 16 CASSFTGTSGYNEQFF
TRBJ2-7 TRBV20-1 13 CSASASPSYEQYF
TRBJ2-7 TRBV7-9 18 CASSSQGESGGSSYEQYF
TRBJ1-1 TRBV3-1/TRBV3-2 13 CASSQDSGTEAFF
TRBJ1-2 TRBV7-8 12 CASSDRTVSYTF
TRBJ2-7 TRBV2 14 CASGSGTGPIEQYF
TRBJ2-1 TRBV19 16 CASSMSVGASYNEQFF
TRBJ2-7 TRBV28 13 CASAGTPHYEQYF
TRBJ2-7 TRBV5-1 15 CASSLAGREGYEQYF
TRBJ2-4 TRBV10-3 14 CAISDSGNQNIQYF
TRBJ2-6 TRBV5-4 16 CASSQSTRAGANVLTF
TRBJ1-5 TRBV10-3 13 CAISDGVSQPQHF
TRBJ2-2 TRBV5-1 14 CASESGANTGELFF
TRBJ2-7 TRBV6-2/TRBV6-3 12 CASSYQNNEQYF
TRBJ2-7 TRBV29-1 12 CSASRGEYEQYF
TRBJ1-2 TRBV5-1 14 CASSPQEGNYGYTF
TRBJ1-2 TRBV12-3/TRBV12-4 13 CASSFKTNYGYTF
TRBJ1-4 TRBV5-4 15 CASSRPGQGTEKLFF
TRBJ1-2 TRBV20-1 11 CSARGQVDYTF
TRBJ1-5 TRBV2 14 CASSVDGGNQPQHF
TRBJ1-1 TRBV18 15 CASGQGEGMNTEAFF